The clone carrying this T cell receptor (beta chain) was picked up many times. The source of the sample is a study of T cells in Graves' hyperthyroidism and ophthalmopathy. RNA transcripts yielded amplified TCR beta CDR3 regions. The primer set for the first-round RT-PCR of the TCR CDR3 was HTBI. TCRdb re-called the multiplex PCR reads with MiXCR, one entry per CDR3 protein. The data hold a few hundred thousand distinct CDR3 sequences, with approximately 14% observed a single time. The CDR3 extends over 13 amino acids. Germline V lookup: CDR1 MNHEY, CDR2 SVGEGT. The ends were cut back, 0 bases at V and 4 bases at J, with 6 bases in the middle.

V gene TRBV6-2 or TRBV6-3 combines with J gene TRBJ2-5; D is undetermined. Sequencing was performed on blood. The receptor comes from a woman aged 25-40 years with Graves' hyperthyroidism. The CDR3 loop reads CASSYSTPETQYF. The CDR3 DNA follows: TGTGCCAGCAGTTACTCGACTCCAGAGACCCAGTACTTC.